These 19 T cell receptor beta chains were sequenced from one sample in a study of early T cells in non-severe SARS-CoV-2 infection. From the 5' RACE reads, TCRdb called clonotypes with MiXCR, one entry per CDR3 protein. The sample contains approximately 50,000 distinct CDR3 sequences, around 9.5% of which appear only once. Sequenced input: whole blood. These receptors were taken from an adult who was a healthcare worker with PCR-confirmed SARS-CoV-2 infection or an uninfected control (not recorded which).

This clonotype was seen repeatedly, ten times or more. The genes are TRBV7-9 and TRBJ1-1; 8 bases agree with TRBD1. J lost 0 bases, V lost 2 bases, and 2 bases had no gene match. Germline V CDR1 and CDR2: SEHNR, FQNEAQ (reference sequence). The CDR3 has 15 residues. The chain's CDR3 is CASSLQGAMNTEAFF. The CDR3 DNA reads TGTGCCAGCAGCTTACAGGGGGCGATGAACACTGAAGCTTTCTTT.

The sample holds many counts of this clonotype. The rearrangement links TRBV4-1 to TRBJ2-1; D is unclear. This CDR3 has 13 amino acids. The V end lost 1 base, the J end lost 5 bases, and 6 bases lay between the germline ends. Per the germline V gene, CDR1 is MGHRA and CDR2 is YSYEKL. The CDR3 protein is CASSQVRDNEQFF. As DNA, the CDR3 is TGCGCCAGCAGCCAAGTTCGGGACAATGAGCAGTTCTTC.

This clonotype was counted many times. The chain links TRBV27 to TRBJ2-7; TRBD2 aligns across 8 bases. From germline, CDR1 is MNHEY and CDR2 SMNVEV (reference sequence). The ends lost 4 bases at V and 3 bases at J; junction bases unmatched: 11. CDR3 length: 16 amino acids. In DNA, the CDR3 is TGTGCCAGCAGTTGGAGTAGCGGGACCTTTTACTACGAGCAGTACTTC. Translating gives CASSWSSGTFYYEQYF.

CDR3 region: CASSLADNEQFF. As DNA, the CDR3 is TGTGCCAGTAGTCTGGCGGACAATGAGCAGTTCTTC. The V and J genes are TRBV19 and TRBJ2-1, with unresolved D. The CDR3 is 12 amino acids. Trimming stripped 5 bases from V and 5 bases from J, with 7 bases between. CDR1 LNHDA and CDR2 SQIVND come from the germline V gene (reference sequence).

This sequence joins TRBV12-3 or TRBV12-4 and TRBJ2-1; D remains unclear. This CDR3 has 16 amino acids. Trimming shortened V by 5 bases and J by 0 bases, and 14 bases separated the two germline ends. This CDR3 reads CASSPPVRSSYNEQFF. CDR3 DNA: TGTGCCAGCAGTCCGCCGGTCCGCAGCTCCTACAATGAGCAGTTCTTC.

In its sample, this clonotype was seen many times. The chain links TRBV4-1 to TRBJ2-7; no firm D call. Germline V gene sequence: CDR1 MGHRA, CDR2 YSYEKL. Trimming took 0 bases from V and 0 from J, leaving 6 bases between them. This CDR3 contains 14 residues. CDR3 region: CASSQDPVSYEQYF. The DNA for the CDR3 is TGCGCCAGCAGCCAAGACCCGGTCTCCTACGAGCAGTACTTC.

This clonotype has a count of ten or more. This sequence joins TRBV15 and TRBJ2-3; 7 positions match TRBD1. Losses at the gene ends were 5 bases for V and 0 bases for J; bases not matched to a gene: 11. Germline-derived CDR1 and CDR2 are LNHNV and YYDKDF (reference sequence). The CDR3 runs 17 residues. Here the CDR3 reads CATSPPPGQWSTDTQYF. The CDR3 region has the DNA TGTGCCACCAGCCCCCCCCCGGGACAGTGGAGCACAGATACGCAGTATTTT.

This clonotype appeared many times. This sequence joins TRBV29-1 and TRBJ2-1; the D is unclear. Germline CDR1 reads SQVTM; CDR2 reads ANQGSEA. This CDR3 has 12 residues. V gave up 5 bases and J gave up 0 bases, with 5 bases separating them. The CDR3 DNA is TGCAGCGTTTGGGACTCCTACAATGAGCAGTTCTTC. Residues: CSVWDSYNEQFF.

This clonotype was picked up a small number of times. The chain combines TRBV6-5 with TRBJ2-7; maybe TRBD2 (5 bases). The CDR3 consists of 15 residues. Per the germline V gene, CDR1 is MNHEY and CDR2 is SVGAGI. The V end was cut by 2 bases, the J end by 0 bases, with 11 bases between. CDR3 bases: TGTGCCAGCAGTTACCGGCTAGCTCACTCCTACGAGCAGTACTTC. The encoded protein is CASSYRLAHSYEQYF.

This clonotype has ten or more counts. V is TRBV4-1 and J is TRBJ1-5; D not certain. Trimming pared 0 bases from V and 3 bases from J, leaving 12 bases between. The CDR3 length is 16 residues. Germline CDR1 reads MGHRA; CDR2 reads YSYEKL. The CDR3 protein is CASSQDKTNYNQPQHF. The CDR3 DNA reads TGCGCCAGCAGCCAAGATAAGACCAATTACAATCAGCCCCAGCATTTT.

In this sample, this clonotype turned up a few times. The genes are TRBV5-1 and TRBJ2-2; 13 bases match TRBD2. The CDR3 runs 19 residues. Germline V CDR1 and CDR2: SGHRS, YFSETQ. V lost 1 base and J lost 6; bases outside the gene matches: 12. In nucleotides, the CDR3 is TGCGCCAGCAGCTTGAGGACTAGCGGGAGTTCGGTCTGGCCCGGGGAGCTGTTTTTT. Translation: CASSLRTSGSSVWPGELFF.

This clonotype was recorded a few times. The genes are TRBV19 and TRBJ2-3, with 7 positions matching TRBD1. Germline V gene data show CDR1 as LNHDA and CDR2 as SQIVND (reference sequence). With V trimmed by 7 bases and J by 1 base, 11 bases remained unmatched. The CDR3 is made up of 16 amino acids. The CDR3 bases are TGTGCCAGTACCAAATCACAGGGGACCCGCACAGATACGCAGTATTTT. It specifies CASTKSQGTRTDTQYF.

The chain has TRBV19 and TRBJ1-5; unclear D gene. Germline CDR1 and CDR2: LNHDA and SQIVND (reference sequence). Trimming removed 8 bases at V and 7 bases at J, with 15 bases between. The CDR3 totals 13 residues. This CDR3 is CASQYAGRQPQHF. The DNA of the CDR3 is TGTGCCAGTCAATATGCTGGTCGGCAGCCCCAGCATTTT.

This clonotype was observed many times. The V call is TRBV3-1, the J call TRBJ1-5; D not resolved. V was shortened by 0 bases and J by 11 bases, with 20 bases between the two germline ends. Looked up from germline, CDR1 is LGHDT and CDR2 is YNNKEL (reference sequence). This CDR3 is built from 16 residues. CDR3 DNA: TGTGCCAGCAGCCAAGATCCAGAGGGCCCCTTGAAGACCCAGCATTTT. This encodes CASSQDPEGPLKTQHF.

This clonotype has just a few counts. The rearrangement uses TRBV9 and TRBJ1-3; D remains unclear. The germline CDR1 and CDR2 sequences are SGDLS and YYNGEE. V lost 0 bases, J lost 0 bases, and 13 bases lay in between. The CDR3 extends over 17 amino acids. Written as DNA, the CDR3 is TGTGCCAGCAGCGTAGACCTGACATTGAGCTCTGGAAACACCATATATTTT. Translation gives CASSVDLTLSSGNTIYF.

The table lists this clonotype with a few counts. The chain combines TRBV6-6 with TRBJ1-1; no definite D call. CDR1 and CDR2 from the germline V gene are MNHNY and SVGAGI (reference sequence). This CDR3 is 13 amino acids long. Trimming pared 5 bases from V and 2 bases from J, leaving 9 bases between. Here the CDR3 DNA reads TGTGCCAGCAGTCCTACGAAAAACACTGAAGCTTTCTTT. As protein: CASSPTKNTEAFF.

The CDR3 bases are TGCGCCAGCAGCTTACGGGAGGGCTCCTACGAGCAGTACTTC. It codes for CASSLREGSYEQYF. The chain combines TRBV5-1 with TRBJ2-7; 8 bases fit TRBD2. CDR3 size: 14 residues. With 2 bases clipped from V and 0 bases from J, the junction kept 1 base outside the gene matches. Germline V lookup: CDR1 SGHRS, CDR2 YFSETQ.

At least ten counts were recorded for this clonotype. V and J are TRBV5-1 and TRBJ2-3, with 7 bases lining up with TRBD2. The length of the CDR3 is 16 residues. V trimming: 4 bases; J trimming: 6 bases; junction bases outside the gene matches: 14. The germline V gene has CDR1 SGHRS and CDR2 YFSETQ. The CDR3: CASSLLAVPIADTQYF. CDR3 coding DNA: TGCGCCAGCAGCCTCCTAGCGGTCCCTATTGCGGATACGCAGTATTTT.

This clonotype has only a few counts. The rearrangement uses TRBV28 and TRBJ2-2, with TRBD1 matching 8 bases. This CDR3 has 14 amino acids. Per germline, CDR1 MDHEN and CDR2 SYDVKM. The V gene end was trimmed by 5 bases and the J gene end by 8 bases; junction bases not matched to a gene: 7. CDR3 protein: CASSPGGAGGELFF. For the CDR3, the DNA is TGTGCCAGCAGTCCAGGGGGCGCAGGTGGGGAGCTGTTTTTT. Supplemented by reference TRBV28 and TRBJ2-2, the full variable domain reads DVKVTQSSRYLVKRTGEKVFLECVQDMDHENMFWYRQDPGLGLRLIYFSYDVKMKEKGDIPEGYSVSREKKERFSLILESASTNQTSMYLCASSPGGAGGELFFGEGSRLTVL.